These T cell receptor beta chains were read from a single sample in a study of blood T cell repertoires in COVID-19. Clones were read by immunoSEQ multiplex PCR, and TCRdb kept only the in-frame ones, dropping some. In the table there are tens of thousands of clones, more than 80% of which are singletons. The specimen was peripheral blood. The source is a human donor in a cohort sampled during active COVID-19. CDR3s include the opening cysteine and the closing phenylalanine or tryptophan. Each record gives: clone size, D gene, J gene, V gene, CDR3 protein, CDR3 DNA. D genes are given only for firm matches. Clone sizes are given selectively: once, few, many, or a class where the clone is expanded.

NA TRBD1 TRBJ1-5 TRBV19 CASSTWTGPNQPQHF TGTGCCAGTAGTACCTGGACAGGCCCCAATCAGCCCCAGCATTTT
NA NA TRBJ1-1 TRBV25-1 CASSEKVRGTEAFF TGTGCCAGCAGTGAAAAAGTAAGGGGCACTGAAGCTTTCTTT
NA NA TRBJ1-2 TRBV6-2/TRBV6-3 CASSPPDYGYTF TGTGCCAGCAGTCCCCCGGACTATGGCTACACCTTC
NA TRBD1 TRBJ1-5 TRBV6-5 CASSFSGDRKGAQHF TGTGCCAGCAGTTTCTCCGGGGACAGGAAAGGGGCCCAGCATTTT
NA TRBD2 TRBJ2-7 TRBV6-5 CASRSPATSGTYEQYF TGTGCCAGCCGTTCCCCGGCGACTAGCGGAACCTACGAGCAGTACTTC
few TRBD1 TRBJ2-3 TRBV7-9 CASSRSGTGTTDTQYF TGTGCCAGCAGCCGATCGGGGACAGGGACCACAGATACGCAGTATTTT
NA TRBD1 TRBJ2-5 TRBV4-1 CASSPTGTAQETQYF TGCGCCAGCAGCCCAACCGGGACAGCCCAAGAGACCCAGTACTTC
NA TRBD1 TRBJ2-7 TRBV5-1 CASSSRPPGQGTTEQYF TGCGCCAGCAGCTCGCGACCCCCGGGACAGGGGACCACCGAGCAGTACTTC
NA TRBD1 TRBJ2-7 TRBV5-1 CASSATGGGYEQYF TGCGCCAGCAGCGCCACAGGGGGCGGTTACGAGCAGTACTTC
once TRBD2 TRBJ2-7 TRBV25-1 CASSALADSGLQYF TGTGCCAGCAGTGCGCTAGCGGACTCCGGGCTCCAGTACTTC
NA NA TRBJ1-6 TRBV19 CASQRDNNSPLHF TGTGCCAGCCAGCGGGACAATAATTCACCCCTCCACTTT
few NA TRBJ2-7 TRBV6-6 CASSYSGVGNEQYF TGTGCCAGCAGTTACTCGGGAGTCGGGAACGAGCAGTACTTC
NA NA TRBJ1-3 TRBV5-1 CASSLDLGAGNTIYF TGCGCCAGCAGCTTGGATCTGGGGGCCGGAAACACCATATATTTT
NA TRBD1 TRBJ1-2 TRBV27 CASSPRDRGHGYTF TGTGCCAGCAGTCCCCGGGACAGGGGACATGGCTACACCTTC
NA TRBD1 TRBJ1-3 TRBV5-5 CASSLGPQGAGNTIYF TGTGCCAGCAGCCTTGGACCACAGGGGGCTGGAAACACCATATATTTT
NA NA TRBJ1-5 TRBV11-2 CASSLVQDQPQHF TGTGCCAGCAGCTTAGTACAGGACCAGCCCCAGCATTTT
NA NA TRBJ2-7 TRBV7-9 CASSLGAGEFWEQYF TGTGCCAGCAGCTTAGGGGCAGGGGAGTTCTGGGAGCAGTACTTC
NA NA TRBJ2-3 TRBV5-6 CASSTLAETTDTQYF TGTGCCAGCAGCACGTTAGCGGAGACCACAGATACGCAGTATTTT